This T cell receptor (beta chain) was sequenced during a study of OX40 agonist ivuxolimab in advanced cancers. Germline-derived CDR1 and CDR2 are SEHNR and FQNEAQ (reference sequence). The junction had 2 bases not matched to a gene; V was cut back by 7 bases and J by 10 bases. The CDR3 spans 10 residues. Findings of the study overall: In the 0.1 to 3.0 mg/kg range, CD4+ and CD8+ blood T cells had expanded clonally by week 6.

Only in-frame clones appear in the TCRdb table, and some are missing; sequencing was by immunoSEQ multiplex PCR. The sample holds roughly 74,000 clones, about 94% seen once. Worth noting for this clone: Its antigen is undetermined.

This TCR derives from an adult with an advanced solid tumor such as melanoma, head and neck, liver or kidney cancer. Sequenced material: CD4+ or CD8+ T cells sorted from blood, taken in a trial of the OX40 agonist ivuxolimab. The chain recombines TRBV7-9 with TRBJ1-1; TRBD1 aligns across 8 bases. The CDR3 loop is CASIGTGAFF. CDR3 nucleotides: TGTGCCAGCATCGGGACAGGAGCTTTCTTT.